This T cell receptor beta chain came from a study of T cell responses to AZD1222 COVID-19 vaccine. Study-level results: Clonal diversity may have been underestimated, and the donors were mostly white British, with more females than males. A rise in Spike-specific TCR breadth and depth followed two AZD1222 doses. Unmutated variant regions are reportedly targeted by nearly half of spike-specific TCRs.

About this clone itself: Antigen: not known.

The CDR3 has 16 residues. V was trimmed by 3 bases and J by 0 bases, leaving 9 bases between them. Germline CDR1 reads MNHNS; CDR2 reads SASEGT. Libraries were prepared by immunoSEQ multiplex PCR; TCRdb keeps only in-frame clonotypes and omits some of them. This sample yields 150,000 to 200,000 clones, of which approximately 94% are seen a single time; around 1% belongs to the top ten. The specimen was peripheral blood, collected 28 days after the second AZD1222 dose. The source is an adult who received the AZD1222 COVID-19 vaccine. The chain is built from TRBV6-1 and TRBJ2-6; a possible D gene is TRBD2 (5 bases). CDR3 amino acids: CASSERRISGANVLTF. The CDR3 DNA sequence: TGTGCCAGCAGTGAGAGGAGGATCTCTGGGGCCAACGTCCTGACTTTC.